This T cell receptor beta chain appears in the sequencing data of a study of shared clonotypes between healthy human individuals. Turning to the study itself: Each donor had three CD4 naive, three CD4 memory, two CD8 naive and one CD8 memory plate.

About this clone itself: The antigen remains undetermined.

With 3 bases removed from V and 2 bases from J, the gap between germline ends came to 6 bases. The CDR3 runs to 13 residues. Germline CDR1 and CDR2: SGHKS and YYEKEE (reference sequence). Generated by immunoSEQ multiplex PCR, the TCRdb table keeps only in-frame clones and is missing some. This sample has around 1.9 million clones, with 80% to 95% found just once. CD45RO-negative, CCR7-selected cells formed the naive CD8 fraction, which excluded terminally differentiated effector memory CD45RA+ cells. Every donor was a Caucasian adult from Nashville, Tennessee. Study findings and constraints: The small donor group covered limited genetic and exposure diversity. Among donors, sharing of clonotypes was expected to be affected by sequencing depth.

The sample comprised naive CD8+ T cells from PBMCs. This TCR was recovered from a man younger than 35 in good health. Some clones in this sample may be carry-over from other donors' samples. The chain employs TRBV5-5 and TRBJ2-1; D unresolved. CDR3 DNA: TGTGCCAGCAGCTCGGGCGCCTACAATGAGCAGTTCTTC. Encoded protein: CASSSGAYNEQFF.